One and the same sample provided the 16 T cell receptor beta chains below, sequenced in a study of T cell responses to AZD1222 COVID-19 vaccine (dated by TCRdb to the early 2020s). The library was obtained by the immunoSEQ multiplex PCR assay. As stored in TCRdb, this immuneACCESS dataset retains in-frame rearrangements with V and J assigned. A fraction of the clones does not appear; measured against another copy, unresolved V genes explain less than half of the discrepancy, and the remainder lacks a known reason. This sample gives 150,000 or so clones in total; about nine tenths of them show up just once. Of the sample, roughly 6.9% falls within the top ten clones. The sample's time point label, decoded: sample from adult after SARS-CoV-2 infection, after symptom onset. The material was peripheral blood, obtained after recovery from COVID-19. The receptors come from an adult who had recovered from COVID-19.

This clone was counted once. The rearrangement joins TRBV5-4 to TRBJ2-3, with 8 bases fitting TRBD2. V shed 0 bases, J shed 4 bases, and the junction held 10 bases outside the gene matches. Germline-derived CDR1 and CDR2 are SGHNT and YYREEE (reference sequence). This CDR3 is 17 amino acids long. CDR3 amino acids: CASSLGTGGGSADTQYF. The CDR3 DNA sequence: TGTGCCAGCAGCTTGGGTACTGGCGGGGGGAGCGCAGATACGCAGTATTTT.

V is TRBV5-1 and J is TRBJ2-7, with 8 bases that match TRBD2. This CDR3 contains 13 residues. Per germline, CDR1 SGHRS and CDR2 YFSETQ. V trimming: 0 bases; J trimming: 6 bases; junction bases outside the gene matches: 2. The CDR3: CASSLVTSAEQYF. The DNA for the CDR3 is TGCGCCAGCAGCTTGGTGACTAGCGCCGAGCAGTACTTC.

In DNA form, the CDR3 reads TGTGCCAGCAGCTTAGCGATCCGAAGAACTAACTATGGCTACACCTTC. Its translation: CASSLAIRRTNYGYTF. This chain joins TRBV13 and TRBJ1-2; D remains unclear. Germline lookup yields CDR1 PRHDT and CDR2 FYEKMQ (reference sequence). The length of the CDR3 is 16 residues. Trimming shortened V by 1 base and J by 0 bases, and 12 bases separated the two germline ends.

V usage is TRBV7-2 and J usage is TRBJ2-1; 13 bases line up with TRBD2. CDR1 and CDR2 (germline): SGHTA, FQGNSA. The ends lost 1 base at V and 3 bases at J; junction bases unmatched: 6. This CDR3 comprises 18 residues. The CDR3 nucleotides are TGTGCCAGCAGCTTAGTGTCGACTAGCGGGGGGCTCTACAATGAGCAGTTCTTC. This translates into CASSLVSTSGGLYNEQFF.

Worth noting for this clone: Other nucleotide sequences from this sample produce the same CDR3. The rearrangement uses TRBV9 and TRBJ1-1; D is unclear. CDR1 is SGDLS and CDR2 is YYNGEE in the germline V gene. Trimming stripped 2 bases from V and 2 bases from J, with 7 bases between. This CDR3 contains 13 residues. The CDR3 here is CASSVSGNTEAFF. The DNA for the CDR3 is TGTGCCAGCAGCGTCTCTGGTAACACTGAAGCTTTCTTT. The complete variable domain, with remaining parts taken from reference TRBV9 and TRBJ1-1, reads DSGVTQTPKHLITATGQRVTLRCSPRSGDLSVYWYQQSLDQGLQFLIQYYNGEERAKGNILERFSAQQFPDLHSELNLSSLELGDSALYFCASSVSGNTEAFFGQGTRLTVV.

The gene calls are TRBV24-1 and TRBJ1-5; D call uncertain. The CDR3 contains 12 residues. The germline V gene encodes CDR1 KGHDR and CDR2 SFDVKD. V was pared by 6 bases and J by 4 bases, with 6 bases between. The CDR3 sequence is CATSRANQPQHF. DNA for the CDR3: TGTGCCACCAGTAGAGCTAATCAGCCCCAGCATTTT.

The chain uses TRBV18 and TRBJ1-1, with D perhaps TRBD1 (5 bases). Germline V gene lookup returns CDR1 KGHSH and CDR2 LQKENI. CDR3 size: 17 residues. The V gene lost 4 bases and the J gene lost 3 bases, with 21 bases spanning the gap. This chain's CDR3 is CASSRQQRFELDTEAFF. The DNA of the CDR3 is TGTGCCAGCTCACGACAGCAAAGATTTGAGCTGGACACTGAAGCTTTCTTT.

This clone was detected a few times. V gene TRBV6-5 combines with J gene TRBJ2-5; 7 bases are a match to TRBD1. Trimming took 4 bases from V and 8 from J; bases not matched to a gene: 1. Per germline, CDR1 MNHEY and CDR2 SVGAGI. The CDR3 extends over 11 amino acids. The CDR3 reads CASSWDSTQYF. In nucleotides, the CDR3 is TGTGCCAGCAGTTGGGACAGCACCCAGTACTTC.

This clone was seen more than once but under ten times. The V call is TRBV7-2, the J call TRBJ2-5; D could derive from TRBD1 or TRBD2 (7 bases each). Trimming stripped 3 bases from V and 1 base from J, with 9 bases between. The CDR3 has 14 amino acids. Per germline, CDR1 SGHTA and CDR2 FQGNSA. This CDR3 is CASSFRGGQETQYF. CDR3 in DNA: TGTGCCAGCAGCTTCAGGGGGGGCCAAGAGACCCAGTACTTC.

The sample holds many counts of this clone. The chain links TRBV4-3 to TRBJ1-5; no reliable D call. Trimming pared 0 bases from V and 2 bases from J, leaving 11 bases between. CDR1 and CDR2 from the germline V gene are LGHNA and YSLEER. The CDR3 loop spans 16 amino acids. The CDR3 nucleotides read TGCGCCAGCAGCCAAGATTTCAGGTTAGGCAATCAGCCCCAGCATTTT. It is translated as CASSQDFRLGNQPQHF.

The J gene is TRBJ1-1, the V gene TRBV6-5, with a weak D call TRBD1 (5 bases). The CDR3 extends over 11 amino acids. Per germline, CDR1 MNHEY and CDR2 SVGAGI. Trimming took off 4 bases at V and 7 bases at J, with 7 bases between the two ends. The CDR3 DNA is TGTGCCAGCAGTTGGGGGGGTGAAGCTTTCTTT. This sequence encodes CASSWGGEAFF.

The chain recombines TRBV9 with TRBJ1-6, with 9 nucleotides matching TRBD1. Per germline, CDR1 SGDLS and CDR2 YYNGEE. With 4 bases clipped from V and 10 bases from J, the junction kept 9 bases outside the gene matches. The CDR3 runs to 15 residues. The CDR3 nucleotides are TGTGCCAGCAGCAAAGTGGGACAGGGTAGGTCACCCCTCCACTTT. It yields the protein CASSKVGQGRSPLHF.

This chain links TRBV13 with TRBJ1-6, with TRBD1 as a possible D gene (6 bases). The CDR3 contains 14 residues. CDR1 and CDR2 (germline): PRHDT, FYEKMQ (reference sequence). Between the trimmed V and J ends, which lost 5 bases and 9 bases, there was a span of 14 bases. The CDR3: CASSQYQGSSPLHF. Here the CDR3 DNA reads TGTGCCAGCAGCCAATACCAGGGGAGTTCACCCCTCCACTTT.

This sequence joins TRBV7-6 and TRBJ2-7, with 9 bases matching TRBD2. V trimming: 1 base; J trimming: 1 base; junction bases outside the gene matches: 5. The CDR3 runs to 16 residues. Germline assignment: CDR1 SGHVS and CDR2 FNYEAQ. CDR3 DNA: TGTGCCAGCAGCTTAGTCCGCGGGGGGGAGTCCTACGAGCAGTACTTC. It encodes CASSLVRGGESYEQYF.

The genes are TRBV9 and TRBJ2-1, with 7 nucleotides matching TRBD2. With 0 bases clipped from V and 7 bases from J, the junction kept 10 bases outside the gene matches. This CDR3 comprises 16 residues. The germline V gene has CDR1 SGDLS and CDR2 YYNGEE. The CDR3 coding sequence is TGTGCCAGCAGCGTAGCGGGGGGTCACGGACGTAATGAGCAGTTCTTC. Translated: CASSVAGGHGRNEQFF.

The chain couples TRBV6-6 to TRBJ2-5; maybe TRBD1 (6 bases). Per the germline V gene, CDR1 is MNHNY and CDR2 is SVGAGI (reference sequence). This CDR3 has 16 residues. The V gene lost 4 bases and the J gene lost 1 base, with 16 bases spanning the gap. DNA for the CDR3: TGTGCCAGCAGTTCTCAGGACAGACGAAGCCAAGAGACCCAGTACTTC. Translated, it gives CASSSQDRRSQETQYF.